A selection of T cell receptor beta chains follows, all from one sample in a study of T-cell reconstitution after alpha-beta-depleted transplantation in children. Via MiXCR, TCRdb re-called the PCR reads, giving one row per CDR3 protein. The table has about 250,000 distinct CDR3 sequences, about 24% seen once. This sample comprised PBMCs, mostly from graft donor cells, obtained 360 days after TCRalphabeta/CD19-depleted stem cell transplant. These receptors were taken from a female patient between 2 and 10 years old who had a stem cell transplant for congenital amegakaryocytic thrombocytopenia, so the T cells may come from the graft donor. The CDR3 runs from the conserved cysteine through the conserved F or W. A D gene is named only where the DNA matches it firmly. Clone size is given for some rows only: seen once, a few or many times, or a class if the clone is expanded.

d_call: NA
j_call: TRBJ2-6
v_call: TRBV20-1
clone_size: few
cdr3_nt: TGCAGTGCCTATCGGGTAGGGAGTGGGGCCAACGTCCTGACTTTC
cdr3_aa: CSAYRVGSGANVLTF

d_call: NA
j_call: TRBJ2-7
v_call: TRBV5-4
clone_size: few
cdr3_nt: TGTGCCAGCAGCTTGGACTACTACTACGAGCAGTACTTC
cdr3_aa: CASSLDYYYEQYF

d_call: TRBD2
j_call: TRBJ2-7
v_call: TRBV4-2
clone_size: NA
cdr3_nt: TGTGCCAGCAGCATCCAGCGGGAGAGCTCCTACGAGCAGTACTTC
cdr3_aa: CASSIQRESSYEQYF

d_call: NA
j_call: TRBJ2-4
v_call: TRBV12-3/TRBV12-4
clone_size: many
cdr3_nt: TGTGCCAGCGCGGGACACTTCTTAGCCAAAAACATTCAGTACTTC
cdr3_aa: CASAGHFLAKNIQYF

d_call: NA
j_call: TRBJ1-1
v_call: TRBV10-2
clone_size: few
cdr3_nt: TGCGCCAGCAGTGAGTCGACGGGGCCGAACACTGAAGCTTTCTTT
cdr3_aa: CASSESTGPNTEAFF

d_call: NA
j_call: TRBJ2-1
v_call: TRBV20-1
clone_size: NA
cdr3_nt: TGCAGTGCTAGAGATACGAGGGCAGTCCTCCCTCCACACAATGAGCAGTTCTTC
cdr3_aa: CSARDTRAVLPPHNEQFF

d_call: NA
j_call: TRBJ2-2
v_call: TRBV25-1
clone_size: NA
cdr3_nt: TGTGCCAGCAGTGAAGATTCAGGGACGAACACCGGGGAGCTGTTTTTT
cdr3_aa: CASSEDSGTNTGELFF

d_call: TRBD2
j_call: TRBJ2-2
v_call: TRBV6-1
clone_size: NA
cdr3_nt: TGTGCCAGCAGCCTCCGTCGGAGCGGGAGGTTCGGGGAGCTGTTTTTT
cdr3_aa: CASSLRRSGRFGELFF

d_call: NA
j_call: TRBJ2-3
v_call: TRBV5-1
clone_size: NA
cdr3_nt: TGCGCCAGCAGCTTGTTTCCCTCTAGCACTAGCACAGATACGCAGTATTTT
cdr3_aa: CASSLFPSSTSTDTQYF

d_call: NA
j_call: TRBJ2-7
v_call: TRBV30
clone_size: NA
cdr3_nt: TGTGCCTTCCTAGGGGGTTACGAGCAGTACTTC
cdr3_aa: CAFLGGYEQYF

d_call: NA
j_call: TRBJ2-7
v_call: TRBV28
clone_size: NA
cdr3_nt: TGTGCCAGCAAGGGCCAGGGAACCTACGAGCAGTACTTC
cdr3_aa: CASKGQGTYEQYF

d_call: NA
j_call: TRBJ2-3
v_call: TRBV7-3
clone_size: NA
cdr3_nt: TGTGCCAGCAGCTTAATTGGCAGCAGTAGCACAGATACGCAGTATTTT
cdr3_aa: CASSLIGSSSTDTQYF

d_call: TRBD2
j_call: TRBJ2-2
v_call: TRBV7-9
clone_size: NA
cdr3_nt: TGTGCCAGCAGCTTCGATGGACTAGCCCTAAACACCGGGGAGCTGTTTTTT
cdr3_aa: CASSFDGLALNTGELFF

d_call: NA
j_call: TRBJ2-1
v_call: TRBV28
clone_size: NA
cdr3_nt: TGTGCCAGCAGACATTACAGGCTTCCCTACAATGAGCAGTTCTTC
cdr3_aa: CASRHYRLPYNEQFF

d_call: TRBD1
j_call: TRBJ2-6
v_call: TRBV20-1
clone_size: NA
cdr3_nt: TGCAGTGCTAGGGCCCCCGGGACAGGGAACTCTGGGGCCAACGTCCTGACTTTC
cdr3_aa: CSARAPGTGNSGANVLTF

d_call: TRBD1
j_call: TRBJ2-1
v_call: TRBV2
clone_size: once
cdr3_nt: TGTGCCAGCAGTGCTTGGACAGGGGGCTCCTACAATGAGCAGTTCTTC
cdr3_aa: CASSAWTGGSYNEQFF

d_call: NA
j_call: TRBJ1-1
v_call: TRBV6-5
clone_size: once
cdr3_nt: TGTGCCAGCAGTTTTCCCATCTTCGCGGCGACGAACACTGAAGCTTTCTTT
cdr3_aa: CASSFPIFAATNTEAFF

d_call: NA
j_call: TRBJ2-7
v_call: TRBV20-1
clone_size: NA
cdr3_nt: TGCAGTGCCTTGGGGAGGAGAACCTACGAGCAGTACTTC
cdr3_aa: CSALGRRTYEQYF

d_call: NA
j_call: TRBJ2-1
v_call: TRBV27
clone_size: NA
cdr3_nt: TGTGCCAGCTTTGGGTCCGCGAGCTCCTACAATGAGCAGTTCTTC
cdr3_aa: CASFGSASSYNEQFF

d_call: NA
j_call: TRBJ2-1
v_call: TRBV5-1
clone_size: few
cdr3_nt: TGCGCCAGCAGATTTACCGACAATGAGCAGTTCTTC
cdr3_aa: CASRFTDNEQFF

d_call: NA
j_call: TRBJ2-7
v_call: TRBV6-1
clone_size: NA
cdr3_nt: TGTGCCAGCAGTCCCCTTATTGGGGGCTACGAGCAGTACTTC
cdr3_aa: CASSPLIGGYEQYF

d_call: NA
j_call: TRBJ2-6
v_call: TRBV7-8
clone_size: NA
cdr3_nt: TGTGCCAGCAGCTTAGTTTTTGGGAGGACTGGGGCCAACGTCCTGACTTTC
cdr3_aa: CASSLVFGRTGANVLTF

d_call: NA
j_call: TRBJ2-3
v_call: TRBV5-1
clone_size: NA
cdr3_nt: TGCGCCAGCAGCTTGCGAACTAGCAACACAGATACGCAGTATTTT
cdr3_aa: CASSLRTSNTDTQYF

d_call: TRBD2
j_call: TRBJ2-7
v_call: TRBV4-1
clone_size: few
cdr3_nt: TGCGCCAGCAGCCTCCGGGGAGGGACGATCTACGAGCAGTACTTC
cdr3_aa: CASSLRGGTIYEQYF

d_call: NA
j_call: TRBJ1-3
v_call: TRBV12-3/TRBV12-4
clone_size: NA
cdr3_nt: TGTGCCAGCAGTACTAGCACCATATATTTT
cdr3_aa: CASSTSTIYF

d_call: NA
j_call: TRBJ2-1
v_call: TRBV5-1
clone_size: NA
cdr3_nt: TGCGCCAGCAGCCCCTTAGCGGTGGCGGGGAGTGAGCAGTTCTTC
cdr3_aa: CASSPLAVAGSEQFF

d_call: NA
j_call: TRBJ2-1
v_call: TRBV4-2
clone_size: NA
cdr3_nt: TGTGCCAGCAGCCAAGCAGGAGATCCCTACAATGAGCAGTTCTTC
cdr3_aa: CASSQAGDPYNEQFF

d_call: NA
j_call: TRBJ2-3
v_call: TRBV6-2/TRBV6-3
clone_size: NA
cdr3_nt: TGTGCCAGCAGCCGTGGGACTCACACAGATACGCAGTATTTT
cdr3_aa: CASSRGTHTDTQYF

d_call: TRBD2
j_call: TRBJ2-1
v_call: TRBV5-1
clone_size: few
cdr3_nt: TGCGCCAGCACACCGGGACTAGCGGAATTCTACAATGAGCAGTTCTTC
cdr3_aa: CASTPGLAEFYNEQFF

d_call: NA
j_call: TRBJ2-7
v_call: TRBV29-1
clone_size: few
cdr3_nt: TGCAGCGTAGACATAAGGGGCATCTCCTACGAGCAGTACTTC
cdr3_aa: CSVDIRGISYEQYF

d_call: NA
j_call: TRBJ2-5
v_call: TRBV28
clone_size: NA
cdr3_nt: TGTGCCAGCAGTTTAGTAGGGGGGCTGGAGACCCAGTACTTC
cdr3_aa: CASSLVGGLETQYF

d_call: NA
j_call: TRBJ1-1
v_call: TRBV7-9
clone_size: few
cdr3_nt: TGTGCCAGCAGCCCTACGAGACAGTTGAACACTGAAGCTTTCTTT
cdr3_aa: CASSPTRQLNTEAFF

d_call: NA
j_call: TRBJ2-3
v_call: TRBV5-6
clone_size: NA
cdr3_nt: TGTGCCAGCAGCTTGGGGCCGAACACAGATACGCAGTATTTT
cdr3_aa: CASSLGPNTDTQYF

d_call: NA
j_call: TRBJ2-2
v_call: TRBV6-1
clone_size: NA
cdr3_nt: TGTGCCAGCAGTGAAGCGCGCCTCCATCGCGGTCAAGGGGAGCTGTTTTTT
cdr3_aa: CASSEARLHRGQGELFF

d_call: NA
j_call: TRBJ2-6
v_call: TRBV27
clone_size: NA
cdr3_nt: TGTGCCAGCAGTCCACGGGACACCAACTCTGGGGCCAACGTCCTGACTTTC
cdr3_aa: CASSPRDTNSGANVLTF